This T cell receptor (beta chain) came from a study of blood T cells in healthy people across ages. Study outcomes and limitations: Higher diversity, along with more naive CD4+ cells, distinguished long-lived donors from aged donors.

A second PCR of 7 to 11 cycles used a sample-barcoded 5' primer and a J-beta primer mix. MiXCR was run by TCRdb on the 5' RACE reads, yielding one entry per CDR3 protein. The sample contains 650,000 to 700,000 distinct CDR3 sequences, about a third of which appear only once. The CDR3 contains 14 residues. Trimming took off 6 bases at V and 7 bases at J, with 16 bases between the two ends. Germline V CDR1 and CDR2: MNHNY, SVGAGI (reference sequence). In the case of this clonotype: As yet, its antigen is unknown.

The material sequenced was blood. The chain combines TRBV6-6 with TRBJ2-1; D may be TRBD2 (5 bases). This receptor was taken from a woman of 80 years or more in good health. The CDR3 loop is CASSRPPEGNEQFF. The CDR3 region has the DNA TGTGCCAGCAGCCGGCCACCAGAGGGAAATGAGCAGTTCTTC.